These T cell receptor beta chains were read from a single sample in a study of T cells after yellow fever vaccination. In TCRdb, the 5' RACE reads were re-called with MiXCR into one record per CDR3 protein. The sample contains 250,000 to 300,000 distinct CDR3 sequences, 8.5% to 10% of which appear only once. Sequenced here: CD4+ T cells sorted from PBMCs, sampled 5 days after the yellow fever booster vaccination. The receptors stem from a man between 18 and 35 years old who received the YFV17D yellow fever vaccine. Both conserved end residues are part of each CDR3. The order of the fields is V gene, clone size, D gene, J gene, CDR3 DNA, CDR3 protein. A D gene is named only where the DNA matches it firmly. Where a row states a size, it is once, few, many or the class of an expanded clone; other rows omit it.

TRBV6-2/TRBV6-3	NA	NA	TRBJ2-5	TGTGCCAGCAGACGACGGGGTCTAGAGACCCAGTACTTC	CASRRRGLETQYF
TRBV7-9	few	NA	TRBJ1-2	TGTGCCAGCAGCTTAGCGCAGGGGAAAGCGCGGGGCTACACCTTC	CASSLAQGKARGYTF
TRBV7-9	few	TRBD1	TRBJ2-3	TGTGCCAGCAGCTTAGACGGACAGGGACTTGCCCCAGATACGCAGTATTTT	CASSLDGQGLAPDTQYF
TRBV7-2	NA	TRBD1	TRBJ1-1	TGTGCCAGCAGCCTTCTCCCGGGACAGGGCGAAGCTTTCTTT	CASSLLPGQGEAFF
TRBV28	NA	TRBD2	TRBJ2-7	TGTGCCAGCAGTTCCCTAGCGGGTGTTACCTACGAGCAGTACTTC	CASSSLAGVTYEQYF
TRBV5-1	many	NA	TRBJ2-1	TGCGCCAGCAGCTCTGGACAGTACAATGAGCAGTTCTTC	CASSSGQYNEQFF
TRBV11-2	many	TRBD1	TRBJ1-5	TGTGCCAGCAGCTTCGACAGGGGTGGTCAGCCCCAGCATTTT	CASSFDRGGQPQHF
TRBV29-1	few	NA	TRBJ2-5	TGCAGCGTTCGGGGCCGCGCCGTCGAGACCCAGTACTTC	CSVRGRAVETQYF
TRBV4-3	many	NA	TRBJ1-4	TGCGCCAGCAGCCACGCACAGAACAGTAATGAAAAACTGTTTTTT	CASSHAQNSNEKLFF
TRBV5-4	NA	TRBD2	TRBJ2-1	TGTGCCAGCAGTATCCTAGCGGGGGGGCTGAATAATGAGCAGTTCTTC	CASSILAGGLNNEQFF
TRBV2	NA	TRBD2	TRBJ2-3	TGTGCCAGCAGTGTGGGGCCTAGCGGTAGCACAGATACGCAGTATTTT	CASSVGPSGSTDTQYF
TRBV18	few	NA	TRBJ1-6	TGTGCCAGCTCACCCTACAGCCCCAATTCACCCCTCCACTTT	CASSPYSPNSPLHF
TRBV6-4	NA	NA	TRBJ1-1	TGTGCCAGCAGTGACCAAGACAGTAACACTGAAGCTTTCTTT	CASSDQDSNTEAFF
TRBV7-2	NA	NA	TRBJ1-1	TGTGCCAGCAGCTTACAGGGGTATGGGTACACTGAAGCTTTCTTT	CASSLQGYGYTEAFF
TRBV19	many	NA	TRBJ2-1	TGTGCCAGTAGTTCGACGAGATCCTACAATGAGCAGTTCTTC	CASSSTRSYNEQFF
TRBV30	NA	NA	TRBJ2-5	TGTGCCTGGAGGGATGGGGGGCGCGGAGGTCCCTTAAAAGAGACCCAGTACTTC	CAWRDGGRGGPLKETQYF
TRBV30	NA	NA	TRBJ1-1	TGTGCCTGGAGTCGGTGGAACACTGAAGCTTTCTTT	CAWSRWNTEAFF
TRBV7-2	NA	NA	TRBJ1-4	TGTGCCAGCAGCTTAGACGGGGGTAATGAAAAACTGTTTTTT	CASSLDGGNEKLFF
TRBV7-2	few	NA	TRBJ2-7	TGTGCCAGCAGCTTGGGTCAGGGTGCAGTGCAGTACTTC	CASSLGQGAVQYF
TRBV4-1	few	NA	TRBJ1-3	TGCGCCAGCAGCCCCGAAGCGGGCGGAGATCCACGAAACACCATATATTTT	CASSPEAGGDPRNTIYF
TRBV12-3/TRBV12-4	few	NA	TRBJ1-2	TGTGCCAGCAGTGAGGGACCTTCTTTGAGAGGCTACACCTTC	CASSEGPSLRGYTF
TRBV7-2	NA	NA	TRBJ2-5	TGTGCCAGCAGCGGACGATACCGAGGGGAGACCCAGTACTTC	CASSGRYRGETQYF
TRBV7-2	NA	TRBD1	TRBJ1-1	TGTGCCAGCAGCCCTACTCCGGGACAGCCTGAAGCTTTCTTT	CASSPTPGQPEAFF
TRBV4-1	few	NA	TRBJ1-2	TGCGCCAGCAGCCAGATAGGGGGGACTACGTTGGGCTACACCTTC	CASSQIGGTTLGYTF
TRBV4-3	many	TRBD1	TRBJ2-3	TGCGCCAGCAGCCAGGTTGACAGGGGAAGCACAGATACGCAGTATTTT	CASSQVDRGSTDTQYF
TRBV5-1	NA	NA	TRBJ1-4	TGCGCCAGCAGCACTGGGGGATATAATGAAAAACTGTTTTTT	CASSTGGYNEKLFF
TRBV11-2	NA	NA	TRBJ2-7	TGTGCCAGCAGCTTTTCCCGCAACTCCTACGAGCAGTACTTC	CASSFSRNSYEQYF
TRBV18	few	TRBD1	TRBJ1-2	TGTGCCAGCTCACCAGGACAGGGAGAAGTGTATGGCTACACCTTC	CASSPGQGEVYGYTF
TRBV12-3/TRBV12-4	many	NA	TRBJ1-3	TGTGCCAGCAGTTTGGGCCACTCTGGAAACACCATATATTTT	CASSLGHSGNTIYF
TRBV4-2	few	TRBD2	TRBJ2-3	TGTGCCAGCAGCCAAGATCGGAGCGGGGGGTCTCTAGATACGCAGTATTTT	CASSQDRSGGSLDTQYF
TRBV4-2	many	NA	TRBJ1-1	TGTGCCAGCAGCAAGGGCGGCGGGGGGCGAATGAACACTGAAGCTTTCTTT	CASSKGGGGRMNTEAFF
TRBV7-9	few	TRBD1	TRBJ1-5	TGTGCCAGCAGCTTAATCGGACAGGATAATCAGCCCCAGCATTTT	CASSLIGQDNQPQHF
TRBV6-5	many	NA	TRBJ1-6	TGTGCCAGCAGTTACTCGAGGCGGGCCCTCCACTTT	CASSYSRRALHF
TRBV29-1	many	TRBD1	TRBJ2-3	TGCAGCGTTGTACCAGGGGGCCGCACAGATACGCAGTATTTT	CSVVPGGRTDTQYF
TRBV28	few	NA	TRBJ1-2	TGTGCCAGCAGTGACCCCCGTCTAGGTGGCTACACCTTC	CASSDPRLGGYTF